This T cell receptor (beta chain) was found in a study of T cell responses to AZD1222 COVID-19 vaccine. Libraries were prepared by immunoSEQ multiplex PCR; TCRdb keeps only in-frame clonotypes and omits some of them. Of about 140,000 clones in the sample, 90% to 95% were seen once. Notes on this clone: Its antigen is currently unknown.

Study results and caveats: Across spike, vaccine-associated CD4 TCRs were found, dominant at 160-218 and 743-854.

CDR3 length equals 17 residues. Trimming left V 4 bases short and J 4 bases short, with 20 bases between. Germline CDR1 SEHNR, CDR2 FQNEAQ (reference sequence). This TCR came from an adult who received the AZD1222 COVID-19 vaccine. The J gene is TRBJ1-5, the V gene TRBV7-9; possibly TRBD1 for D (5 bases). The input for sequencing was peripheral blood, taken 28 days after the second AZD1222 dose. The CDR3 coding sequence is TGTGCCAGCAGCTCATCTCGCGGGGCTGGAGGTAATCAGCCCCAGCATTTT. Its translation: CASSSSRGAGGNQPQHF.